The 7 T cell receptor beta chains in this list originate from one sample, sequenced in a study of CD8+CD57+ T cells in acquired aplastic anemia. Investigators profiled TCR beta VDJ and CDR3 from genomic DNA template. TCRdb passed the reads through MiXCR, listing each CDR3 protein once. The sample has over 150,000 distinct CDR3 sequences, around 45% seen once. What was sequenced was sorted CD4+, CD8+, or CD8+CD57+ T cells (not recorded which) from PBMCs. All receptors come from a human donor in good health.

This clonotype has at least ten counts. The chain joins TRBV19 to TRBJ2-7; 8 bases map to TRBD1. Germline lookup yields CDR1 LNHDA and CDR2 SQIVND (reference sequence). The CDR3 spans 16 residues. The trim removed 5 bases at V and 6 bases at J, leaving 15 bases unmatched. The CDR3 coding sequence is TGTGCCAGTAGTGCGACTTTGGGGACAGGCCCTTCCGAGCAGTACTTC. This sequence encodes CASSATLGTGPSEQYF.

CDR3 DNA sequence: TGTGCCAGCAGCTTAATGTCCCAGGGGGCTTCACCCCTCCACTTT. It codes for CASSLMSQGASPLHF. The rearrangement uses TRBV7-3 and TRBJ1-6; 8 positions match TRBD1. Germline lookup yields CDR1 SGHTA and CDR2 FQGTGA. The length of the CDR3 is 15 residues. Losses at the gene ends were 1 base for V and 9 bases for J; bases not matched to a gene: 5.

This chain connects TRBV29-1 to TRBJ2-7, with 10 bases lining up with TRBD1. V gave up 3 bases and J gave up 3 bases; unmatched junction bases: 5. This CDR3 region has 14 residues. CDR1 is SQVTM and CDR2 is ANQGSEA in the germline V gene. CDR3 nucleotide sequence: TGCAGCGTTGATAGCCGGACAGGGGGCTACGAGCAGTACTTC. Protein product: CSVDSRTGGYEQYF.

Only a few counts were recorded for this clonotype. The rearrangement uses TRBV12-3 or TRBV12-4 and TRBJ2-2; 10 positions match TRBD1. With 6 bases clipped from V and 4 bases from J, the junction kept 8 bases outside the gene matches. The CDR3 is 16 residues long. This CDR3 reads CASSNRGQGSTGELFF. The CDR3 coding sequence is TGTGCCAGCAGCAATCGGGGACAGGGGTCCACCGGGGAGCTGTTTTTT.

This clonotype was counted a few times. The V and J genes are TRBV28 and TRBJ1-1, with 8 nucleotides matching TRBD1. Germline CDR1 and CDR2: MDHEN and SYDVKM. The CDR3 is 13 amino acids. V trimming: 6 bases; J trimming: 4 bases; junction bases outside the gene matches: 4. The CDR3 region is CASSSGGGTEAFF. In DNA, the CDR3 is TGTGCCAGCAGCTCAGGGGGCGGCACTGAAGCTTTCTTT.

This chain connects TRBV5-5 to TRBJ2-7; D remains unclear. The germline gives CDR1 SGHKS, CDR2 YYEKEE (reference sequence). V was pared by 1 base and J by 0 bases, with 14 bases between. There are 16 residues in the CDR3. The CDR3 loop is CASSLTDTHSSYEQYF. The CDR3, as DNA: TGTGCCAGCAGCTTGACGGATACCCACAGCTCCTACGAGCAGTACTTC. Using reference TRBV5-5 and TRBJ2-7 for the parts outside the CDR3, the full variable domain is DAGVTQSPTHLIKTRGQQVTLRCSPISGHKSVSWYQQVLGQGPQFIFQYYEKEERGRGNFPDRFSARQFPNYSSELNVNALLLGDSALYLCASSLTDTHSSYEQYFGPGTRLTVT.

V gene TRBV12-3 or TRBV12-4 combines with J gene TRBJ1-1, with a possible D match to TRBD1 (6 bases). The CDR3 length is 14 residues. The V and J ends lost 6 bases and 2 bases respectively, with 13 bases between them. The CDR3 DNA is TGTGCCAGCAGCCCAGTCAGGGGCAACACTGAAGCTTTCTTT. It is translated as CASSPVRGNTEAFF.